The 6 T cell receptor beta chains reported below all come from one sample, sequenced in a study of Ad26.COV2.S vaccination and SARS-CoV-2 variants (dated by TCRdb to 2020 to 2023). In the paper's terms, the treatment or condition label means: around 19 received Ad26.COV2.S at low or high dose, single or two shots; roughly 5 received placebo; per-sample allocation not given. For vaccine and placebo recipients, the sequenced repertoires came from samples collected on day 63 after the first injection. Libraries came from the immunoSEQ multiplex PCR assay. TCRdb carries this immuneACCESS record with in-frame sequences only. Its versions omit some clonotypes, under half of them owing to an unresolved V gene in the studies checked, with the rest unexplained. The sample yields about 350,000 clones; about 85% were counted once. The biggest ten clones account for roughly 3.3% of the sample. Sequenced here: peripheral blood, sampled in a trial of Ad26.COV2.S vaccine versus placebo. These receptors all stem from a person aged 18 to 59 who received the Ad26.COV2.S COVID-19 vaccine or a placebo.

This chain links TRBV6-5 with TRBJ1-1; perhaps TRBD1 as D (5 bases). Germline V lookup: CDR1 MNHEY, CDR2 SVGAGI. V dropped 0 bases and J dropped 4 bases, with 12 bases sitting between them. This CDR3 has 15 residues. The DNA of the CDR3 is TGTGCCAGCAGTTACTCAGGGGACGCATCCACTGAAGCTTTCTTT. This translates into CASSYSGDASTEAFF.

The rearrangement links TRBV28 to TRBJ2-2; D possibly matches TRBD1 or TRBD2 (6 bases each). CDR1 is MDHEN, CDR2 SYDVKM, per germline. V lost 4 bases, J lost 4 bases, and 16 bases lay in between. The length of the CDR3 is 16 residues. CDR3 bases: TGTGCCAGCAGTTCAAGGGGGGCGTCGGTCACCGGGGAGCTGTTTTTT. Encoded protein: CASSSRGASVTGELFF.

This chain joins TRBV10-3 and TRBJ2-7; TRBD1 matches 7 bases. In germline, CDR1 is ENHRY, CDR2 SYGVKD. With 3 bases clipped from V and 2 bases from J, the junction kept 7 bases outside the gene matches. This CDR3 has 15 residues. The CDR3 coding sequence is TGTGCCATCAGTGACTACTCCGGGACAGCCTACGAGCAGTACTTC. This codes for CAISDYSGTAYEQYF.

The gene calls are TRBV2 and TRBJ2-3; 13 nucleotides match TRBD2. This CDR3 has 18 amino acids. Germline-derived CDR1 and CDR2 are SNHLY and FYNNEI. The trim removed 0 bases at V and 2 bases at J, leaving 5 bases unmatched. The CDR3 nucleotides read TGTGCCAGCAGTGAAGCGCCGGGACTAGCGGGGAACACAGATACGCAGTATTTT. The encoded protein is CASSEAPGLAGNTDTQYF.

This chain joins TRBV4-3 and TRBJ2-4; TRBD1 might be the D (7 bases). V lost 3 bases to trimming and J lost 2 bases, with 17 bases between them. CDR3 length: 17 amino acids. Per the germline V gene, CDR1 is LGHNA and CDR2 is YSLEER. CDR3 residues: CASSQGGGGVTKNIQYF. CDR3 nucleotide sequence: TGCGCCAGCAGCCAGGGCGGAGGGGGCGTAACCAAAAACATTCAGTACTTC.

The CDR3 loop is CASSLVQGGNEQFF. The DNA for the CDR3 is TGTGCCAGCAGCTTGGTACAGGGGGGGAATGAGCAGTTCTTC. The chain has TRBV5-6 and TRBJ2-1; D may be TRBD1 (8 bases). CDR1 and CDR2 from the germline V gene are SGHDT and YYEEEE. This CDR3 region has 14 residues. V lost 0 bases and J lost 7, with 11 bases in between.